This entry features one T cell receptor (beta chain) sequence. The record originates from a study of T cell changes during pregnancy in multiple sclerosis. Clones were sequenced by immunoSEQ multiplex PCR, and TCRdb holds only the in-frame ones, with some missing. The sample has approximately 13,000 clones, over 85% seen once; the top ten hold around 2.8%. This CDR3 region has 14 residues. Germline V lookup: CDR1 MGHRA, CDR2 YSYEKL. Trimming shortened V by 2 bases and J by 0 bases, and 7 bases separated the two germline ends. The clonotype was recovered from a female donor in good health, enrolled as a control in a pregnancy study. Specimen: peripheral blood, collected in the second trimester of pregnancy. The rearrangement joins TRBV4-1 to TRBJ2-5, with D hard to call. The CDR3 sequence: CASSQSVYQETQYF. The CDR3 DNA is TGCGCCAGCAGCCAATCGGTGTACCAAGAGACCCAGTACTTC.